These T cell receptor beta chains were read from a single sample in a study of T cells in Graves' hyperthyroidism and ophthalmopathy. TCRdb reprocessed the multiplex PCR reads via MiXCR and lists one record per CDR3 protein. This sample has roughly 260,000 distinct CDR3 sequences; about 15% occur once, and the top ten carry about an eighth. Sequencing was done on a sample of blood. All receptors come from a woman in her thirties or forties with Graves' hyperthyroidism that later progressed to Graves' ophthalmopathy. Both conserved end residues are part of each CDR3. A D gene is named only where the DNA matches it firmly. Not all rows give a size; the values are once, few, many and, for expanded clones, a class.

V	size	J	D	DNA	CDR3
TRBV4-1	many	TRBJ2-3	-	TGCGCCAGCAGCGGGTCGGGCCTGCGCACAGATACGCAGTATTTT	CASSGSGLRTDTQYF
TRBV20-1	many	TRBJ2-1	-	TGCAGTGCTAGAACATTAGTTATTACAGGCACCCCAAATGAGCAGTTCTTC	CSARTLVITGTPNEQFF
TRBV10-3	few	TRBJ1-1	-	TGTGCCATCTCTGCGGGGCTCTTATGGACTGAAGCTTTCTTT	CAISAGLLWTEAFF
TRBV7-2	many	TRBJ2-1	TRBD2	TGTGCCAGCAGCTTGATAAAACTAGCGGGAGAGGGCAATGAGCAGTTCTTC	CASSLIKLAGEGNEQFF
TRBV3-1	many	TRBJ1-5	-	TGTGCCAGCAGCCAATTTGCAGACTATAGCAATCAGCCCCAGCATTTT	CASSQFADYSNQPQHF
TRBV12-3/TRBV12-4	many	TRBJ2-7	-	TGTGCCAGCAGTTTTAAAAGTTCATACGGCGGGCTTATCTCCTACGAGCAGTACTTC	CASSFKSSYGGLISYEQYF
TRBV5-1	-	TRBJ2-3	-	TGCGCCAGCAGCTTGGGAGTCGGCCGGGCCACAGATACGCAGTATTTT	CASSLGVGRATDTQYF
TRBV20-1	many	TRBJ2-1	TRBD2	TGCAGTGCTACAGTAGCGGGAAATGAGCAGTTCTTC	CSATVAGNEQFF
TRBV9	few	TRBJ2-2	-	TGTGCCAGCAGCTCGAGAGTAAACACCGGGGAGCTGTTTTTT	CASSSRVNTGELFF
TRBV2	-	TRBJ2-7	-	TGTGCCAGCAGCCAAGGACTGTACGAGCAGTACTTC	CASSQGLYEQYF
TRBV18	medium-sized	TRBJ2-1	TRBD2	TGTGCCAGCTCACCGCAGACTAGCGCCTACAATGAGCAGTTCTTC	CASSPQTSAYNEQFF
TRBV19	many	TRBJ2-3	TRBD2	TGTGCCAGTAGTCCCCGGACTAGCGGGGCCCTCACAGATACGCAGTATTTT	CASSPRTSGALTDTQYF
TRBV11-3	-	TRBJ2-7	-	TGTGCCAGCAGCTCGAGGTCAAGCCTGGACTCCTACGAGCAGTACTTC	CASSSRSSLDSYEQYF
TRBV15	-	TRBJ2-1	TRBD2	TGTGCCACCAGCAGAGAGTCCCCCAACCTAGCGGGATACTACAATGAGCAGTTCTTC	CATSRESPNLAGYYNEQFF
TRBV9	few	TRBJ2-1	-	TGTGCCAGCAGCGTAGCTCGCGGGAACTCCTACAATGAGCAGTTCTTC	CASSVARGNSYNEQFF
TRBV27	few	TRBJ2-7	TRBD2	TGTGCCAGCAGTCAACCCATGACAGGGACGGGACTAGCAAGGGAGCAGTACTTC	CASSQPMTGTGLAREQYF